Listed below are T cell receptor beta chains from one sample, sequenced in a study of shared clonotypes between healthy human individuals. Only in-frame clones appear in the TCRdb table, and some are missing; sequencing was by immunoSEQ multiplex PCR. Of roughly 2.5 million clones in the sample, around nine tenths were seen once. Sequenced material: naive CD4+ T cells sorted from blood. The source of these receptors is a young man in good health. Each CDR3 is given with its conserved first and last residue.

cdr3_aa cdr3_length j_call v_call
CAWSLDLNTEAFF 13 TRBJ1-1 TRBV30
CASSWGQLNTEAFF 14 TRBJ1-1 TRBV5-6
CAGSAEGATNEKLFF 15 TRBJ1-4 TRBV5-1
CASSLVRNQPQHF 13 TRBJ1-5 TRBV11-2
CASSLSRGPGNQPQHF 16 TRBJ1-5 TRBV28
CASSLGTSGRASGELFF 17 TRBJ2-2 TRBV19
CASSSRGRAEAFF 13 TRBJ1-1 TRBV6-1
CASSPASGGTNTGELFF 17 TRBJ2-2 TRBV18
CASQDLNSPLHF 12 TRBJ1-6 TRBV25-1
CSVELPPSTDTQYF 14 TRBJ2-3 TRBV29-1
CAISESGTPNYGYTF 15 TRBJ1-2 TRBV10-3
CASSQDKKAGRASGELFF 18 TRBJ2-2 TRBV4-1
CASSSYNQPQHF 12 TRBJ1-5 TRBV27
CASSLQQGREQFF 13 TRBJ2-1 TRBV18
CASRTQGAGGYTF 13 TRBJ1-2 TRBV10-1
CASSSYGSYNEQFF 14 TRBJ2-1 TRBV7-2
CASSLVAGTIGYTF 14 TRBJ1-2 TRBV11-2